These 19 T cell receptor beta chains came from one sample sequenced in a study of T-cell memory formation after mild COVID-19. TCRdb passed the 5' RACE reads through MiXCR, listing each CDR3 protein once. The sample records fewer than 50,000 distinct CDR3 sequences, approximately 6.8% being singletons. Sample: PBMCs or a T cell subset sorted from them (not recorded which). Receptors were obtained from a man between 18 and 35 years old who had mild COVID-19 (a few samples of this study predate the infection). Cell type and time point are not known.

This chain joins TRBV20-1 and TRBJ2-1; 10 bases match TRBD2. J was trimmed by 0 bases and V by 0 bases; bases with no gene match: 5. The CDR3 extends over 17 amino acids. In germline, CDR1 is DFQATT, CDR2 SNEGSKA (reference sequence). The CDR3 spells CSARDTSGDSSYNEQFF. CDR3 in DNA: TGCAGTGCTAGAGACACTAGCGGGGACAGCTCCTACAATGAGCAGTTCTTC.

This clonotype was recorded at least ten times. This chain uses TRBV20-1 with TRBJ2-5, with 12 bases identical to TRBD2. The germline CDR1 and CDR2 sequences are DFQATT and SNEGSKA (reference sequence). The CDR3 spans 15 residues. V shed 6 bases and J 0 bases; nucleotides not matched to a gene: 5. The CDR3 loop is CSARRLAGDQETQYF. The DNA of the CDR3 is TGCAGTGCGCGAAGACTAGCGGGGGACCAAGAGACCCAGTACTTC.

This clonotype was seen a handful of times. The V call is TRBV11-1, the J call TRBJ2-7; 8 bases match TRBD1. V gave up 6 bases and J gave up 0 bases; unmatched junction bases: 4. The CDR3 has 14 amino acids. From germline, CDR1 is SGHAT and CDR2 FQDESV (reference sequence). The CDR3 loop reads CASRSTGGSYEQYV. As DNA, the CDR3 is TGTGCCAGCAGATCAACAGGGGGCTCCTACGAGCAGTACGTC.

The chain combines TRBV7-3 with TRBJ2-5, with D maybe TRBD2 (6 bases). In germline, CDR1 is SGHTA, CDR2 FQGTGA. Trimming removed 1 base at V and 5 bases at J, with 11 bases between. The CDR3 spans 14 residues. CDR3 in amino acids: CASSLNGGGETQYF. CDR3 in DNA: TGTGCCAGCAGCTTAAACGGGGGTGGGGAGACCCAGTACTTC.

This clonotype occurred many times. J is TRBJ1-1 and V is TRBV6-5; TRBD1 matches 10 bases. Trimming cost V 1 base and J 5 bases; bases outside gene matches: 4. Germline CDR1 and CDR2: MNHEY and SVGAGI. The CDR3 loop spans 15 amino acids. The CDR3: CASSYWKGQGTEAFF. The CDR3 nucleotides are TGTGCCAGCAGTTACTGGAAGGGACAGGGGACTGAAGCTTTCTTT.

This clonotype was recorded many times. This chain links TRBV5-1 with TRBJ2-2; possible D gene TRBD2, 5 bases. Trimming took off 0 bases at V and 4 bases at J, with 10 bases between the two ends. From germline, CDR1 is SGHRS and CDR2 YFSETQ. This CDR3 region has 15 residues. CDR3 DNA sequence: TGCGCCAGCAGCTTGGCCCCTGCGGGCACCGGGGAGCTGTTTTTT. Protein: CASSLAPAGTGELFF. Using reference TRBV5-1 and TRBJ2-2 for the parts outside the CDR3, the full variable domain is KAGVTQTPRYLIKTRGQQVTLSCSPISGHRSVSWYQQTPGQGLQFLFEYFSETQRNKGNFPGRFSGRQFSNSRSEMNVSTLELGDSALYLCASSLAPAGTGELFFGEGSRLTVL.

This clonotype was picked up many times. The chain employs TRBV28 and TRBJ1-3; no reliable D call. In germline, CDR1 is MDHEN, CDR2 SYDVKM. Between the trimmed V and J ends, which lost 3 bases and 0 bases, there was a span of 12 bases. The CDR3 is 16 amino acids. The CDR3 DNA follows: TGTGCCAGCAGTTTCTTTGGGTTGAGCTCTGGAAACACCATATATTTT. Translated: CASSFFGLSSGNTIYF.

This clonotype occurred many times. The J gene is TRBJ2-1, the V gene TRBV24-1, with a tentative D call TRBD1 (5 bases). Germline lookup yields CDR1 KGHDR and CDR2 SFDVKD. CDR3 size: 14 residues. The ends were cut back, 3 bases at V and 7 bases at J, with 12 bases in the middle. DNA of the CDR3: TGTGCCACCAGTGATACCAGGGTTGGGAATGAGCAGTTCTTC. It is translated as CATSDTRVGNEQFF.

This clonotype has only a few counts. CDR3 DNA sequence: TGTGCCAGCAGTTGGTGGGGGTCGACCCAGTACTTC. Its protein is CASSWWGSTQYF. The chain joins TRBV12-3 or TRBV12-4 to TRBJ2-5, with D perhaps assigned TRBD1 or TRBD2 (5 bases each). The CDR3 has 12 residues. Trimming removed 4 bases at V and 7 bases at J, with 10 bases between.

The chain carries TRBV18 and TRBJ2-7; tentative D call: TRBD1 (6 bases). V lost 3 bases, J lost 5 bases, and 11 bases lay in between. The CDR3 is made up of 13 amino acids. Germline-derived CDR1 and CDR2 are KGHSH and LQKENI. CDR3 coding DNA: TGTGCCAGCTCACCGGCACAGGGTAACGAGCAGTACGTC. Protein: CASSPAQGNEQYV.

The V call is TRBV28, the J call TRBJ1-3, with D perhaps matching TRBD1 (6 bases). Germline V gives CDR1 MDHEN, CDR2 SYDVKM. This CDR3 contains 13 residues. Trimming took off 4 bases at V and 5 bases at J, with 9 bases between the two ends. This CDR3 is CASSWGQRNTIYF. For the CDR3, the DNA is TGTGCCAGCAGTTGGGGGCAGAGAAACACCATATATTTT. Variable domain in full (rest from reference TRBV28 and TRBJ1-3): DVKVTQSSRYLVKRTGEKVFLECVQDMDHENMFWYRQDPGLGLRLIYFSYDVKMKEKGDIPEGYSVSREKKERFSLILESASTNQTSMYLCASSWGQRNTIYFGEGSWLTVV.

This clonotype has just a few counts. V is TRBV27 and J is TRBJ1-1, with a possible D match to TRBD1 (6 bases). Per germline, CDR1 MNHEY and CDR2 SMNVEV (reference sequence). This CDR3 has 17 residues. V lost 6 bases and J 3 bases, leaving 23 bases between the germline ends. CDR3 sequence (DNA): TGTGCCAGCAGGACCTCAACAGGGTTACTAGGGCACACTGAAGCTTTCTTT. It specifies CASRTSTGLLGHTEAFF.

This chain uses TRBV7-2 with TRBJ2-7, with D tentatively TRBD1 or TRBD2 (5 bases each). The CDR3 is 14 amino acids. The germline CDR1 and CDR2 sequences are SGHTA and FQGNSA. Trimming took off 5 bases at V and 6 bases at J, with 17 bases between the two ends. The CDR3 loop reads CASSPTNMGVEQYF. In nucleotides, the CDR3 is TGTGCCAGCAGCCCTACCAACATGGGGGTCGAGCAGTACTTC.

This clonotype was seen many times. The rearrangement uses TRBV20-1 and TRBJ2-3; D is perhaps TRBD2 (7 bases). V gave up 1 base and J gave up 2 bases, with 10 bases separating them. This CDR3 comprises 14 residues. Germline assignment: CDR1 DFQATT and CDR2 SNEGSKA (reference sequence). In DNA form, the CDR3 reads TGCAGTGCTAGAGCGGGGGGCGCCACAGATACGCAGTATTTT. Residues: CSARAGGATDTQYF.

This clonotype came up many times. This chain joins TRBV7-3 and TRBJ1-2; 12 bases agree with TRBD1. Germline CDR1 is SGHTA and CDR2 is FQGTGA. The CDR3 loop spans 17 amino acids. V lost 3 bases, J lost 3 bases, and 8 bases stayed unmatched. The CDR3 DNA is TGTGCCAGCAGCTTCAGTGGGGACAGGGGGCGTCACTATGGCTACACCTTC. Residues: CASSFSGDRGRHYGYTF.

This clonotype came up many times. The chain couples TRBV5-1 to TRBJ2-5; TRBD1 agrees at 8 bases. CDR1 and CDR2 (germline): SGHRS, YFSETQ. The length of the CDR3 is 14 residues. V lost 4 bases, J lost 2 bases, and 4 bases stayed unmatched. The CDR3 DNA is TGCGCCAGCAGCCGGAGACAGGGGCAAGAGACCCAGTACTTC. It encodes CASSRRQGQETQYF.

This clonotype turned up a few times. This chain joins TRBV4-1 and TRBJ1-6, with a weak D call TRBD1 (5 bases). The CDR3 has 14 residues. Trimming took off 3 bases at V and 7 bases at J, with 10 bases between the two ends. The germline CDR1 and CDR2 sequences are MGHRA and YSYEKL. The CDR3 is CASSQQGVNSPLHF. DNA for the CDR3: TGCGCCAGCAGCCAGCAAGGGGTAAATTCACCCCTCCACTTT.

This clonotype was seen at least ten times. The chain uses TRBV5-1 and TRBJ2-5; maybe TRBD2 (5 bases). Trimming cost V 6 bases and J 2 bases, with 17 bases left between them. The CDR3 has 15 residues. The germline CDR1 and CDR2 sequences are SGHRS and YFSETQ. For the CDR3, the DNA is TGCGCCAGCACCTCCCCGGAGGCCAGACAAGAGACCCAGTACTTC. Translated, it gives CASTSPEARQETQYF.

In its sample, this clonotype was seen many times. The chain recombines TRBV9 with TRBJ2-5; TRBD2 agrees at 10 bases. J lost 1 base, V lost 1 base, and 1 base had no gene match. CDR3 length: 15 amino acids. Germline-derived CDR1 and CDR2 are SGDLS and YYNGEE. For the CDR3, the DNA is TGTGCCAGCAGCGTAACTAGCGGGACCCAAGAGACCCAGTACTTC. Translated: CASSVTSGTQETQYF.